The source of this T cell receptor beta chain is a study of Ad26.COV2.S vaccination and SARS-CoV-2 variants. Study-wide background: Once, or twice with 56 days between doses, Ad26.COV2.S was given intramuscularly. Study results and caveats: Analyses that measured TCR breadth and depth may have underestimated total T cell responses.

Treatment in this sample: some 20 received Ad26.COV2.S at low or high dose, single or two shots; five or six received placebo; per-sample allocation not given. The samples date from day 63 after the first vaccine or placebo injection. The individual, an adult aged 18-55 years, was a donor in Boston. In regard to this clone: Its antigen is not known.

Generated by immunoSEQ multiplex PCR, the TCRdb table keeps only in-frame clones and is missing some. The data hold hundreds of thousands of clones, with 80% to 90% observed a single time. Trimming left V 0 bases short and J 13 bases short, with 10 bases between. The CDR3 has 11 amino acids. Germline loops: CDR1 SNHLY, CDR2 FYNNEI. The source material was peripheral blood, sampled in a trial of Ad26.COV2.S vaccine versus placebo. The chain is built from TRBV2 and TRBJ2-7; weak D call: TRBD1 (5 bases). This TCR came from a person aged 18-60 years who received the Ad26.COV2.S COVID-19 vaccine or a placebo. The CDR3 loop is CASSEALDTYF. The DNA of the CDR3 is TGTGCCAGCAGTGAAGCGCTGGACACTTACTTC.